This TCR beta chain came from a study of cytomegalovirus exposure and HLA in healthy donors (dated by TCRdb to between 2016 and 2019). With regard to the full study: An earlier analysis of roughly 570 of the donors reported approximately 300 Gb of sequence data and 117 million unique TCR beta sequences obtained from approximately 180 million T cells. To predict cytomegalovirus infection status, the study combined high-throughput TCR immunosequencing, statistical association of individual TCRs with disease status, and machine learning. HLA typing covered class I and class II loci at four-digit resolution. On average, roughly 200,000 unique TCR beta nucleotide sequences were sequenced per donor among roughly 430 genotyped donors of the cohort, with 15% to 20% of those sequences being non-productive. A later genetic analysis used genome-wide SNP genotypes for 398 of the 666 donors, treating that subset as a discovery cohort. In the later analysis, no new phenotypic data were used to find candidate immune exposures; instead, reliance was placed on TCR beta sequences and their occurrence across donors. To decide whether each TCR beta V gene segment behaved as functional or pseudogenic, an earlier analysis of nearly 600 of the donors relied on high-throughput TCR beta sequencing. Besides the first cohort of 666 subjects, a separate validation cohort made up of roughly 120 different subjects was used. Among the roughly 400 genotyped donors, approximately 77% belonged to the genetic ancestry cluster associated with self-reported Caucasian donors. The T cell repertoires of under 700 subjects were profiled by immunosequencing and related to cytomegalovirus serostatus. Donor age, sex, ethnicity and CMV serostatus were compiled alongside the repertoire data. The number of typed donors differed by locus: about 620-630 for A, B, C, DRB1 and DQB1; 522 for DQA1; fewer than 610 for DPA1; and some 430 for DPB1. Every discovery cohort repertoire had been produced on one sequencing platform. To study patterns of TCR occurrence, a later analysis re-analyzed previously published TCR beta repertoires from just over 650 donors and added high-resolution HLA genotyping. The study aimed to test whether signatures of past pathogen exposure could be identified by cataloging public T cell receptors. Around 300 gigabases of sequencing data and 80 million or so unique TCR sequences were included in an early release covering over 600 HLA-typed donors. Roughly 5 DR-DQ haplotypes were handled as single units for association and clustering, since linkage in the cohort was strong.

General conclusions and limits of the study: According to a later analysis, most CMV-associated TCR beta chains appeared to be HLA-restricted, and the HLA associations seemed to be driven largely by CMV exposure. The study listed approximately 150 TCR beta chains as associated with cytomegalovirus. Presence/absence analyses assumed roughly uniform sequencing depth across donors, an assumption that may not hold. Broadly in line with IMGT annotations, most TCR beta V segments showed up in productive rearrangements about 87% or about 30% of the time in an earlier analysis of some 590 of the donors. In this cohort, only TCR beta chains were sequenced, and detectable features were limited by the absence of alpha or paired-chain data. Some IMGT-functional V segments, including TRBV6-2 and TRBV6-3, could not be distinguished by the 87-base-pair reads and were therefore excluded. Correlated functional status among segregating V segments might reflect linkage disequilibrium, but an unknown experimental factor could not be ruled out. A later analysis reported that several top co-occurrence clusters appeared linked to parvovirus B19, influenza, CMV and Epstein-Barr virus. In a later analysis, around 17,000 TCR beta sequences were associated with specific HLA alleles at a false discovery rate of 0.05. In a later genetic analysis, a missense DCLRE1C variant was associated with V-gene and J-gene trimming of TCR beta chains, and the association was replicated in an independent cohort. A cluster of highly shared sequence variants was judged likely to represent a technical artifact of the sequencing pipeline. According to a later genetic analysis, donors in an Asian-associated ancestry cluster had fewer N-insertions in productive TCRs than the approximately 690-donor mean. The authors suggested that the approach could potentially be extended to other disease states and immunological phenotypes. When HLA alleles, especially DR and DQ, strongly co-occurred, attributing TCR associations to individual alleles was difficult. A few of the identified cytomegalovirus-associated TCR beta chains were confirmed in vitro to be specific for cytomegalovirus antigens. Most TCR sequences were observed very rarely across donors, whereas some public TCRs were present in many individuals. Because some donors lacked HLA typing at each locus, the association tests relied only on the typed subset. The classifier was reported to diagnose cytomegalovirus status with high specificity and sensitivity in both the original and validation cohorts. In a later analysis, HLA-associated TCR beta chains were found to be more clonally expanded and to have lower generation probabilities than equally common non-associated chains. A further reported finding was that TCR beta sequences accurately predicted the HLA-A and HLA-B alleles for most subjects in the first cohort. Immune exposure information for the cohort was limited to CMV serostatus. A later analysis found that TCR association rates varied across HLA loci, with DRB1 alleles showing the most associated TCRs and HLA-C alleles the fewest. The earlier analysis of about 600 of the donors excluded over 15 rarely observed V segments, including chromosome 9 orphons, because counts were too low.

About this clone itself: The antigen it binds to is not known. No clone much larger than this one lies a single base away; base qualities are absent.

V is cut by 1 base and J by 11 bases, and the space between the germline ends is 20 bases. The CDR3 runs 14 residues from the cysteine to the phenylalanine. Only CDR3 DNA is held: 42 bases, read in frame from base 1. The germline V gene encodes CDR1 SQVTM and CDR2 ANQGSEA. Libraries were built with the immunoSEQ multiplex PCR assay. The multiplex PCR relied on a mix of 60 forward primers for TCR Vbeta segments and 13 reverse primers for TCR Jbeta segments. A multiplex PCR assay on genomic DNA amplified the CDR3 region of rearranged TCR beta genes. On the Illumina HiSeq System, the amplified TCR beta libraries were sequenced as 87-base-pair reads. The published analysis was carried out like this. A later analysis tallied roughly 76 million unique TCR beta chains across the 610 or so repertoires, and about 10 million of those chains were shared by two or more donors. Raw reads were error-corrected and collapsed into unique sequences with a nearest-neighbor algorithm that merged closely related sequences to remove PCR and sequencing errors. V, D and J gene segments were assigned by aligning CDR3 sequences to IMGT reference sequences. For a sequence to be retained, a match of at least six nucleotides was required to both a V gene segment and a J gene segment. A rearrangement was called productive if the CDR3 had no stop codons and remained in frame with V and J, and every other rearrangement was called non-productive. Following IMGT convention, CDR3 was defined as the stretch from the second conserved V-encoded cysteine up to the conserved J-encoded phenylalanine. Sequences without an unambiguous match to a single V gene segment were excluded from the earlier analysis of about 640 of the donors. An earlier analysis of about 600 of the donors called V segments functional above 56.7% productive rearrangements and segregating when the between-donor standard deviation exceeded 5%. To diagnose cytomegalovirus status from the catalog of TCR beta chain sequences, a statistical classification framework was built. In a later analysis, V and J genes were assigned by comparing TCR nucleotide sequences against IMGT/GENE-DB human TR gene sequences. The TCRdist pipeline was used in a later analysis to assign CDR3 sequences and most-parsimonious VDJ recombination scenarios. In a later analysis, every TCR beta chain was defined by the combination of its CDR3 amino acid sequence and its V-gene family, and reads without a unique V-gene family were dropped. To address suspected cross-contamination and a sequencing artifact, a later analysis removed 592 highly shared, low-generation-probability nucleotide sequences. For each public chain, a later analysis derived a clonal expansion index from normalized ranks of inferred template counts within each repertoire. In a later analysis, generation probabilities were computed with a VDJ recombination model fitted to out-of-frame rearrangements, and the resulting probabilities were checked against IGoR. In a later analysis, hypergeometric tests were used to score TCR-TCR, TCR-HLA and TCR-CMV co-occurrence, with a repertoire-size bias correction applied to TCR pairs. False discovery rates were estimated in a later analysis by permuting HLA or CMV assignments 20 times. In a later analysis, co-occurring TCRs were grouped with DBSCAN, and TCRdist sequence similarity was added when clustering was performed within HLA-allele-positive subsets. Co-occurrence clustering excluded repertoires with fewer than 30,000 or more than 120,000 public chains, plus five with anomalous nucleotide sharing. Held by TCRdb, this immuneACCESS table contains in-frame sequences only and omits some clones. Under half of the omission traces to an unresolved V gene where checked; the cause of the rest is unknown. The V and J calls and clone size are taken from that table; D and trimming were inferred from the DNA. This sample is represented by some 190,000 clones; 77% of them were singletons. About 1.5% of the sample lies in the top ten.

The cohort consisted of 600 or so healthy bone marrow donors. At the time of sampling, every cohort member was nominally healthy, though immune exposures that went unrecorded were likely present. The donor tested CMV seronegative, placing the donor among the 350 to 400 seronegative members of the cohort. Each donor provided a peripheral blood sample, and peripheral blood mononuclear cells were used for TCR beta sequencing. The Qiagen DNeasy Blood Extraction Kit was used to extract genomic DNA from the blood cell samples. The chain employs TRBV29-1 and TRBJ1-1; the D gene is perhaps TRBD1, from 5 matching bases. The specimen sequenced was PBMCs. The receptor was derived from a young man in good health and CMV-seronegative. The CDR3 protein: CSVEAYRDRGHAFF. The nucleotide sequence reads as follows: TGCAGCGTTGAAGCCTATCGTGATAGGGGTCACGCTTTCTTT.